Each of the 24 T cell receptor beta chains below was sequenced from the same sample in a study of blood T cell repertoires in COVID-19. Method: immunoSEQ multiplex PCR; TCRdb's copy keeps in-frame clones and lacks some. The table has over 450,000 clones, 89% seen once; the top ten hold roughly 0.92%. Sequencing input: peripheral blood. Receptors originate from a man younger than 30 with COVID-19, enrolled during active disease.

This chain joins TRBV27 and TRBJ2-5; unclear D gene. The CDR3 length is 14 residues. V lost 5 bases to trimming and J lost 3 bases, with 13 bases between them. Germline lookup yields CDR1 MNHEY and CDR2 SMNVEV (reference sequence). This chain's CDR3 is CASSPRRAKETQYF. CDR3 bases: TGTGCCAGCAGTCCCCGGAGAGCAAAAGAGACCCAGTACTTC.

CDR3 sequence (DNA): TGTGCCACCAGTGATTTGCACCAACGGGATTACGAGCAGTACTTC. Translation gives CATSDLHQRDYEQYF. V gene TRBV24-1 combines with J gene TRBJ2-7; TRBD2 is a possible D gene (5 bases). Trimming shortened V by 0 bases and J by 4 bases, and 12 bases separated the two germline ends. In germline, CDR1 is KGHDR, CDR2 SFDVKD. The CDR3 is 15 amino acids.

As DNA, the CDR3 is TGTGCCAGCAGCCAAGCTCGGACAGGGGGCGCGAACTATGGCTACACCTTC. It specifies CASSQARTGGANYGYTF. The chain joins TRBV3-1 (or the pseudogene TRBV3-2) to TRBJ1-2, with 11 bases fitting TRBD1. The CDR3 is made up of 17 amino acids. The germline V gene encodes CDR1 LGHDT and CDR2 YNNKEL (reference sequence). V lost 1 base, J lost 2 bases, and 6 bases stayed unmatched.

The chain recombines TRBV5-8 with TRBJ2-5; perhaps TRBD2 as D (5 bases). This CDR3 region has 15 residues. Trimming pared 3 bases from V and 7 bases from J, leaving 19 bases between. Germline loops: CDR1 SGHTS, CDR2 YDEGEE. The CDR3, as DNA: TGTGCCAGCAGCTCCAGGACTCGAATGGTTTGGACCCAGTACTTC. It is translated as CASSSRTRMVWTQYF.

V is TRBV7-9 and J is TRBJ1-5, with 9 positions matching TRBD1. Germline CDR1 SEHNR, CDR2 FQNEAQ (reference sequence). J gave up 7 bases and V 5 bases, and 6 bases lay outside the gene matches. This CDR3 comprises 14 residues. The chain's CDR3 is CASSPGTGRQPQHF. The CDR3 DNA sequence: TGTGCCAGCAGCCCCGGGACAGGGAGGCAGCCCCAGCATTTT.

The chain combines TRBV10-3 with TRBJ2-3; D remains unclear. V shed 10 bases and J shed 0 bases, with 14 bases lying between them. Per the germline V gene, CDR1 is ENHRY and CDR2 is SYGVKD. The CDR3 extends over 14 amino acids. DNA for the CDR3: TGTGCCACGAGTGGTGGTACTAGCACAGATACGCAGTATTTT. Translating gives CATSGGTSTDTQYF.

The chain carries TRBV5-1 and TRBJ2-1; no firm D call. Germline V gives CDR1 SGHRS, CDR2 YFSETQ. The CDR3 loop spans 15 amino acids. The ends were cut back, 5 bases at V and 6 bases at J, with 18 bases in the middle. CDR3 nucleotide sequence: TGCGCCAGCAGATCTACGGTCGGTAGAGGCAATGAGCAGTTCTTC. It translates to CASRSTVGRGNEQFF.

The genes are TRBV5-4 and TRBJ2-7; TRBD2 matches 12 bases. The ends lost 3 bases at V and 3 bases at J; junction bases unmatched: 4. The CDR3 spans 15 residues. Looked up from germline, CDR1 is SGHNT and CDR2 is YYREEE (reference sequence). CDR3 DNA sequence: TGTGCCAGCAGCTCCAAGACTAGCGGGAGCTACGAGCAGTACTTC. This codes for CASSSKTSGSYEQYF.

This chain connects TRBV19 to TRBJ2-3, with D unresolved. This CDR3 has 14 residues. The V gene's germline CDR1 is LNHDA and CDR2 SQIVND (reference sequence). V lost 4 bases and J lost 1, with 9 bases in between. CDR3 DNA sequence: TGTGCCAGTAGTAGGGCCCAGGGCACAGATACGCAGTATTTT. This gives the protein CASSRAQGTDTQYF.

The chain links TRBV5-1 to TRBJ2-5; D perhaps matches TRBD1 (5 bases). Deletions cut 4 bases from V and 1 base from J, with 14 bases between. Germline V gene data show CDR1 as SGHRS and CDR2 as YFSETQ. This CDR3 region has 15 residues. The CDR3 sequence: CASSRPRGVQETQYF. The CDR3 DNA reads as TGCGCCAGCAGCCGGCCTAGGGGTGTCCAAGAGACCCAGTACTTC.

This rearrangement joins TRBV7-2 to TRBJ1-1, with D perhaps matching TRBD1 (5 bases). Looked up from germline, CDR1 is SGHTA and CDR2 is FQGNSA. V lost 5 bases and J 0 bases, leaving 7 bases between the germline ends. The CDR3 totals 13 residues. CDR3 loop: CASSRQLNTEAFF. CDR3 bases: TGTGCCAGCAGCCGACAGTTGAACACTGAAGCTTTCTTT.

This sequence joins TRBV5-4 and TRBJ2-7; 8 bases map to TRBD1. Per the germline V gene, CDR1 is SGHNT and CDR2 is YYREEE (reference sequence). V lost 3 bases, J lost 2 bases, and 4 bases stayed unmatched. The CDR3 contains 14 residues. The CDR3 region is CASSSTGAAYEQYF. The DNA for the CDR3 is TGTGCCAGCAGCTCGACAGGGGCCGCCTACGAGCAGTACTTC.

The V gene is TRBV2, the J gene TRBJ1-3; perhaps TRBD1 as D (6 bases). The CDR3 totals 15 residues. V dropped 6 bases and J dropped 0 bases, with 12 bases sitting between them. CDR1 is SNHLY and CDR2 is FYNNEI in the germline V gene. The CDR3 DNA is TGTGCCAGCAGGGATGGACAGCTCTCTGGAAACACCATATATTTT. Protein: CASRDGQLSGNTIYF.

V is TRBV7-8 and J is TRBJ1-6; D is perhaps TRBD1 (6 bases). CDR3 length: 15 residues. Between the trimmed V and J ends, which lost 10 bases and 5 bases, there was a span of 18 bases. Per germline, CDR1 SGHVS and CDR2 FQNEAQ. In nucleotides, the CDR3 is TGTGCCACTACCCTAGCAGACAGGAATAATTCACCCCTCCACTTT. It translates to CATTLADRNNSPLHF. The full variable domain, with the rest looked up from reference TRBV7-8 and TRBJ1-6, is GAGVSQSPRYKVAKRGQDVALRCDPISGHVSLFWYQQALGQGPEFLTYFQNEAQLDKSGLPSDRFFAERPEGSVSTLKIQRTQQEDSAVYLCATTLADRNNSPLHFGNGTRLTVT.

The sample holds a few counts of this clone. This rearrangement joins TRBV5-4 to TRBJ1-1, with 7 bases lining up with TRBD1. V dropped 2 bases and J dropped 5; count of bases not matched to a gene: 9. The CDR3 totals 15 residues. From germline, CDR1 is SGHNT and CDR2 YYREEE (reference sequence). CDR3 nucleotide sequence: TGTGCCAGCAGCTTAAACCACAGGGGAGATACTGAAGCTTTCTTT. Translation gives CASSLNHRGDTEAFF.

The CDR3 sequence is CASSIPKGLAGSRGEQYF. CDR3 DNA: TGTGCCAGTAGTATTCCTAAGGGACTAGCGGGTTCGCGGGGAGAGCAGTACTTC. V is TRBV19 and J is TRBJ2-7, with 12 positions matching TRBD2. Trimming at V came to 3 bases and at J to 7 bases, leaving 16 bases not matched to a gene. CDR1 is LNHDA and CDR2 is SQIVND in the germline V gene (reference sequence). The CDR3 length is 18 residues.

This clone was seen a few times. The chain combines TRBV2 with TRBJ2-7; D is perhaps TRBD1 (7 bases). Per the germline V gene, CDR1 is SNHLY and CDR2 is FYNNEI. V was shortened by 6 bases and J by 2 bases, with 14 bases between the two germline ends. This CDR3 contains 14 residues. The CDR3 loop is CASSRTGGAYEQYF. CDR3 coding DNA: TGTGCCAGCAGCCGGACAGGAGGGGCCTACGAGCAGTACTTC.

The CDR3 nucleotides read TGTGCCAGCAGTGACGTTCTAGCGGGGGCTGGGGAGCTGTTTTTT. Translating gives CASSDVLAGAGELFF. The chain joins TRBV6-1 to TRBJ2-2, with 10 bases fitting TRBD2. The germline gives CDR1 MNHNS, CDR2 SASEGT. This CDR3 region has 15 residues. Unmatched junction bases numbered 6, after V lost 3 bases and J lost 8 bases.

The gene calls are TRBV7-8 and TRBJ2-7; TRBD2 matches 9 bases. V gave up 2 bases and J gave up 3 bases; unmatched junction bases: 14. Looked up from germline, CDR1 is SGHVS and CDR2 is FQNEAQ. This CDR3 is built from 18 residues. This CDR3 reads CASSLSLAGGPRRYEQYF. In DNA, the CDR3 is TGTGCCAGCAGCTTATCTTTGGCGGGGGGGCCCCGGCGCTACGAGCAGTACTTC.

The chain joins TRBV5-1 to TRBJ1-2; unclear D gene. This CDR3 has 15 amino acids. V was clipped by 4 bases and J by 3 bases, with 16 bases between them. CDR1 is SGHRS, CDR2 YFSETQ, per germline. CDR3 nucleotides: TGCGCCAGCAGCGAGGATGGATCCACGTACTATGGCTACACCTTC. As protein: CASSEDGSTYYGYTF.

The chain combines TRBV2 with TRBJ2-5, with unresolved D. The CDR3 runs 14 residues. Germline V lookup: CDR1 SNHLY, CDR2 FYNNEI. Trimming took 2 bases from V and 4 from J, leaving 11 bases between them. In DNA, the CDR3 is TGTGCCAGCAGTGAAACAAAGATTCGAGAGACCCAGTACTTC. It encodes CASSETKIRETQYF. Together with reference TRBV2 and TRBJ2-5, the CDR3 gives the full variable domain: EPEVTQTPSHQVTQMGQEVILRCVPISNHLYFYWYRQILGQKVEFLVSFYNNEISEKSEIFDDQFSVERPDGSNFTLKIRSTKLEDSAMYFCASSETKIRETQYFGPGTRLLVL.

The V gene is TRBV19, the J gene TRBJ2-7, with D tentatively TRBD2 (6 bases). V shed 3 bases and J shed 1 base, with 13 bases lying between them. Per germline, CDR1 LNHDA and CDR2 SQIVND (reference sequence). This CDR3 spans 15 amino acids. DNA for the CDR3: TGTGCCAGTAGTATGGCCCGGGGGTATTCCTACGAGCAGTACTTC. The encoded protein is CASSMARGYSYEQYF.

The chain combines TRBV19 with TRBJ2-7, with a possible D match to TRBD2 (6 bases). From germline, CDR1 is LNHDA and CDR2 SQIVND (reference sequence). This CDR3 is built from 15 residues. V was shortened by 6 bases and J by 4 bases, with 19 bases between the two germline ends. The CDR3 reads CASRKAGRSGYEQYF. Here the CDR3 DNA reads TGTGCCAGTAGAAAGGCGGGGCGGTCGGGATACGAGCAGTACTTC.

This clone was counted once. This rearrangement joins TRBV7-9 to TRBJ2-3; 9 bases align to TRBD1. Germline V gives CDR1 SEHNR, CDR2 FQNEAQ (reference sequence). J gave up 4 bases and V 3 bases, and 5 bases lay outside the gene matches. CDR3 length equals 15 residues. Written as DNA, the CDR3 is TGTGCCAGCAGCTTGGGGACAGGGTCATCAGATACGCAGTATTTT. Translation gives CASSLGTGSSDTQYF.